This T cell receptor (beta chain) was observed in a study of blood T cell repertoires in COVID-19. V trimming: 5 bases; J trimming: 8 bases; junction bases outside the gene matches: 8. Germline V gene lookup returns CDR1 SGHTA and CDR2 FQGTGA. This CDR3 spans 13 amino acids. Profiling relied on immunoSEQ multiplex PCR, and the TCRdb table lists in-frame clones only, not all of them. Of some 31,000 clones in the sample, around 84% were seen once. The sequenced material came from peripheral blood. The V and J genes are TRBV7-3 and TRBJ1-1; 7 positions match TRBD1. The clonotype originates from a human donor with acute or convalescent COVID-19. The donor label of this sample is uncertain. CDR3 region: CASSGGTALEAFF. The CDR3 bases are TGTGCCAGCAGCGGCGGGACAGCTCTCGAAGCTTTCTTT.